This record concerns one T cell receptor (beta chain) sequence. Blood CD8+ and CD4+ T cells underwent high-throughput TCR beta sequencing. The study used healthy donors as controls matched for age and sex. TEMRA cells were FACS-enriched, while CD8+ and CD4+ T cells were negatively isolated. Germline V gives CDR1 MNHEY, CDR2 SVGAGI. The length of the CDR3 is 15 residues. V dropped 6 bases and J dropped 2 bases, with 15 bases sitting between them. The data were taken from a study of CD8 T cells in Susac syndrome. RNA totalling roughly 0.5 to 1 ug underwent reverse transcription with random hexamers. Amplification of TCR beta CDR3 used immunoSEQ multiplex PCR across 54 Vbeta and 13 Jbeta. MiXCR, applied by TCRdb to the immunoSEQ multiplex PCR reads, yields one record per CDR3 protein. The table lists 150,000 to 200,000 distinct CDR3 sequences, about 94% of them singletons.

The receptor comes from a human donor in good health. The material sequenced was CD4+ T cells from PBMCs. J is TRBJ2-3 and V is TRBV6-5; perhaps TRBD2 as D (6 bases). The CDR3 DNA follows: TGTGCCAGCAGACGCTCCCGCGGGGCCACAGATACGCAGTATTTT. This sequence encodes CASRRSRGATDTQYF.